This T cell receptor beta chain was sequenced during a study of T-cell memory formation after mild COVID-19 (dated by TCRdb to the early 2020s). At the level of the whole study: TCR sequence clusters from the two donors were largely donor specific. Longitudinal TCRalpha and TCRbeta repertoire sequencing tracked T-cell clones expanding and contracting after mild COVID-19 in a couple of donors. The cohort was made up of two young adult volunteers, one female and one male, who were previously healthy. What the authors observed across the whole study: Contracting CD4+ clones were located mainly in the CM and EM memory subsets, whereas CD8+ clones were found to be enriched in EMRA. The study covered only a couple of mild cases, and larger cohorts including severe cases with pre-infection samples were considered necessary. From day 15 to 85, contracting clones showed balanced CD4/CD8 phenotypes, whereas a second wave of clones that expanded from day 15 to 37 leaned towards CD4+. Whether the second-wave clones peaking on day 37 were SARS-CoV-2 specific was not confirmed. Some responding clones were found in pre-infection memory, which suggests that pre-existing cross-reactive memory T cells took part in the SARS-CoV-2 response.

The sample holds a few counts of this clonotype. Its antigen remains unidentified. Nothing much larger sits one base from this clone, and base qualities are not available. Ficoll-Paque density gradient centrifugation was the method used to isolate PBMCs. Sequencer: Illumina NovaSeq 6000. TCRalpha and TCRbeta cDNA libraries were constructed by 5'RACE with constant-segment primers, with sample barcodes and unique molecular identifiers being introduced. RNA was extracted from every sample with Trizol reagent. The libraries were amplified in two PCR steps, and the second step added a second sample barcode and Illumina TruSeq adapters. The libraries were sequenced on an Illumina NovaSeq using 2 x 150 bp paired-end reads. Per the source publication's procedure: With migec v1.2.7, reads were demultiplexed and then collapsed into UMI-guided consensus sequences. Using mixcr v2.1.11, the UMI consensuses were aligned to TRA and TRB V and J templates and assembled into clonotypes. Expanded or contracted clonotypes were those called significant by both edgeR and NoisET, with noise models trained on biological replicates. For edgeR calls, the thresholds were a false discovery rate-adjusted p below 0.01 and a log2 fold-change of 1. As an exploratory analysis of dynamics, PCA with hierarchical clustering was applied to max-normalized trajectories of the 1000 most abundant clonotypes. Separately sequenced CD4+ and CD8+ repertoires were used to assign the CD4 or CD8 phenotype of responding clones. TCRdb itself trimmed the public reads at Q25 with fastp, ran MiXCR and retained productive beta chains. CDR3 protein duplicates are merged, each entry listing the most common genes and DNA. TCRdb's processing, not the study's, gives the V and J calls here. In all, the sample holds fewer than 150,000 distinct CDR3 sequences, and about 18% of those were seen once. The ten most abundant clones make up about 5% of the sample.

Including cysteine and phenylalanine, the CDR3 has 17 amino acids. The sequence is cut down to CDR3 DNA, 51 bases in frame from base 1. For CDR1 and CDR2, the germline V gene lists SGHVS and FNYEAQ. V has 3 bases trimmed and J has 2 bases trimmed; junction bases matching no gene number 10. The sequencing sample was made of PBMCs or a T cell subset sorted from them (not recorded which). The chain was built from TRBV7-6 and TRBJ2-1; TRBD2 aligns with 7 central bases. The source of this sequence is a man between 18 and 35 years old who had mild COVID-19 (a few samples of this study predate the infection). The sample titles of this study are shuffled in the database, so cell type and time point are left out; the donor was told from shared clones. Read as DNA, the sequence is TGTGCCAGCAGCTTCCGGTCTTCCGGGGGGACCTACAATGAGCAGTTCTTC. This translates into CASSFRSSGGTYNEQFF. With all but the CDR3 taken from the reference TRBV7-6 and TRBJ2-1 genes, the full variable domain is: GAGVSQSPRYKVTKRGQDVALRCDPISGHVSLYWYRQALGQGPEFLTYFNYEAQQDKSGLPNDRFSAERPEGSISTLTIQRTEQRDSAMYRCASSFRSSGGTYNEQFFGPGTRLTVL.